The clone carrying this T cell receptor (beta chain) was seen once. The antigen is undetermined. This table comes from immunoSEQ multiplex PCR, and its TCRdb copy is limited to in-frame clones, with some not included. The sample records over 250,000 clones, 70% to 80% being singletons. This sample is drawn from a study of cytotoxic CD8 clonotypes in ibrutinib-treated CLL. TCR beta libraries used roughly 1.9 micrograms of DNA from cryopreserved PBMCs. The study's findings and limits: Treatment left the uncommon public clonotypes either contracted or stable in frequency. Rising at ibrutinib response, clonality subsequently fell back toward baseline at progression. Lymph node repertoires were not studied, and sampling times were unmatched.

The sample was PBMCs, taken at disease progression, from a patient treated with ibrutinib. The TCR originated in a human donor with chronic lymphocytic leukemia.

CDR3 region: CASSPSPTRGSTDTQYF. As DNA, the CDR3 is TGTGCCAGCAGCCCGAGCCCGACCAGGGGGAGCACAGATACGCAGTATTTT. V is TRBV7-3 and J is TRBJ2-3; 7 nucleotides line up with TRBD1. The CDR3 is made up of 17 amino acids. The J segment lost 0 bases and the V segment lost 5 bases, leaving 11 bases of the junction unmatched. CDR1 SGHTA and CDR2 FQGTGA come from the germline V gene.